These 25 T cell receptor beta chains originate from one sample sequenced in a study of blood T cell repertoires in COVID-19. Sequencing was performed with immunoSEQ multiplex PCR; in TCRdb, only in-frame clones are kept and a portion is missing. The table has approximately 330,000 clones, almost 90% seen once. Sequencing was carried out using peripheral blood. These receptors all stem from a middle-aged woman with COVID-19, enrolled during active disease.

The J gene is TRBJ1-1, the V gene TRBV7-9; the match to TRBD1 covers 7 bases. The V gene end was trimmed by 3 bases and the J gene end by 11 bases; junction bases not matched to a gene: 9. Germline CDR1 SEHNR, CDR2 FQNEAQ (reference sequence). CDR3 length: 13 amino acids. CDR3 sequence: CASSFKGRGYAFF. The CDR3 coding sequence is TGTGCCAGCAGCTTCAAAGGCAGGGGGTATGCTTTCTTT.

The chain's CDR3 is CASSQGAGEQFF. In nucleotides, the CDR3 is TGTGCCAGCAGCCAGGGGGCCGGGGAGCAGTTCTTC. V is TRBV12-3 or TRBV12-4 and J is TRBJ2-1, with 8 bases identical to TRBD1. Unmatched junction bases numbered 5, after V lost 6 bases and J lost 10 bases. This CDR3 has 12 residues.

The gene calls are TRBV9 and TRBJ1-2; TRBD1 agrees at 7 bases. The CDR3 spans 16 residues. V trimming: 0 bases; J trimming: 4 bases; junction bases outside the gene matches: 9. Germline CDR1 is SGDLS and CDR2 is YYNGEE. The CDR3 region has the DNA TGTGCCAGCAGCGTAGACGACAGGGTCCCGTCCTATGGCTACACCTTC. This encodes CASSVDDRVPSYGYTF.

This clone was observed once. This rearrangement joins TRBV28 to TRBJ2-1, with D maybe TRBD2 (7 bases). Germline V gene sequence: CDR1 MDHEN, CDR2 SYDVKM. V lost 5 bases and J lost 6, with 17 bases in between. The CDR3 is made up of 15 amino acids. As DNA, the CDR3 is TGTGCCAGCAGTCAACGGGGGGCGGGGATCAATGAGCAGTTCTTC. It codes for CASSQRGAGINEQFF.

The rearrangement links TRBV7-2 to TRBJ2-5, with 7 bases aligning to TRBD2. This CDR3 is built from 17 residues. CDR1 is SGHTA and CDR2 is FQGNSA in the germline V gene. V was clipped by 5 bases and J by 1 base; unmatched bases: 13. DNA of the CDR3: TGTGCCAGCAGCCAAGAGTTGGCGGGAGTGCGCCAAGAGACCCAGTACTTC. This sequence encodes CASSQELAGVRQETQYF.

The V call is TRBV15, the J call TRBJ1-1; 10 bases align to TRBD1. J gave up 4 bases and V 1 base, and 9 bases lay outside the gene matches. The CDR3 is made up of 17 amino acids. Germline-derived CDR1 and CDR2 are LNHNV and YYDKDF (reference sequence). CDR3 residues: CATSRARQGAWGTEAFF. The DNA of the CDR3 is TGTGCCACCAGCAGAGCCAGACAGGGGGCTTGGGGCACTGAAGCTTTCTTT.

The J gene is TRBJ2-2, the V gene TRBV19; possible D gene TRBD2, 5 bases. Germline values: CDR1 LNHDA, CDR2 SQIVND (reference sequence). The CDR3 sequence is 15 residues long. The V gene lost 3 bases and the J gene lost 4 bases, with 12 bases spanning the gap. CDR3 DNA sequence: TGTGCCAGTAGTATCGGCGGGTCGGGCACCGGGGAGCTGTTTTTT. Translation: CASSIGGSGTGELFF.

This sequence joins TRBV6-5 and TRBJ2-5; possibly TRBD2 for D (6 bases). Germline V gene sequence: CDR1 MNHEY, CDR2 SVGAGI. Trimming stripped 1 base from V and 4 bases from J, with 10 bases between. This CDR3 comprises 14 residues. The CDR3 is CASSYLASVETQYF. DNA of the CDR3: TGTGCCAGCAGTTACTTGGCTAGCGTAGAGACCCAGTACTTC.

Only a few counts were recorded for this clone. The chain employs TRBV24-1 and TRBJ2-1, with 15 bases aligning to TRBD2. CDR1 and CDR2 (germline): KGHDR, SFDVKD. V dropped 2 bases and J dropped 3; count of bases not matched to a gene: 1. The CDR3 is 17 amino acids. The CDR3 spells CATSDSGLAGGYNEQFF. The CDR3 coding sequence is TGTGCCACCAGTGATTCGGGACTAGCGGGAGGCTACAATGAGCAGTTCTTC.

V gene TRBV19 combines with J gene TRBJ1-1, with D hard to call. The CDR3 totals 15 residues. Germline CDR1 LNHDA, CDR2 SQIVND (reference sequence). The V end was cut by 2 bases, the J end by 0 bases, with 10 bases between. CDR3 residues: CASSIRSSMNTEAFF. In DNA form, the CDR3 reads TGTGCCAGTAGTATACGCAGTAGCATGAACACTGAAGCTTTCTTT. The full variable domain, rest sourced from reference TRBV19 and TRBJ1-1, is DGGITQSPKYLFRKEGQNVTLSCEQNLNHDAMYWYRQDPGQGLRLIYYSQIVNDFQKGDIAEGYSVSREKKESFPLTVTSAQKNPTAFYLCASSIRSSMNTEAFFGQGTRLTVV.

This CDR3 reads CASSQKGRDTQYF. The CDR3 coding sequence is TGTGCCAGCAGCCAAAAGGGGCGAGATACGCAGTATTTT. The V call is TRBV7-3, the J call TRBJ2-3; D is perhaps TRBD1 (5 bases). Germline V gene lookup returns CDR1 SGHTA and CDR2 FQGTGA. The CDR3 sequence is 13 residues long. V lost 5 bases and J lost 5, with 11 bases in between.

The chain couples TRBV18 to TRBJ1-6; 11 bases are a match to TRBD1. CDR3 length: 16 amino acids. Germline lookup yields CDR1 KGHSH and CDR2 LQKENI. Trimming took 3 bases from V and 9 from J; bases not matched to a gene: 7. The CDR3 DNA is TGTGCCAGCTCACCGTTGCCTGGGACAGGGGGTTCACCCCTCCACTTT. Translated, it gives CASSPLPGTGGSPLHF.

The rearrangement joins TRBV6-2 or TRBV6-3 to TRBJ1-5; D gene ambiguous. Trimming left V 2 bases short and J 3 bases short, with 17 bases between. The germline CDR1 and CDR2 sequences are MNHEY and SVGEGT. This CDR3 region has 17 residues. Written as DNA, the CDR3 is TGTGCCAGCAGTTACCCGGTCCGGAGAAAGCTCAATCAGCCCCAGCATTTT. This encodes CASSYPVRRKLNQPQHF.

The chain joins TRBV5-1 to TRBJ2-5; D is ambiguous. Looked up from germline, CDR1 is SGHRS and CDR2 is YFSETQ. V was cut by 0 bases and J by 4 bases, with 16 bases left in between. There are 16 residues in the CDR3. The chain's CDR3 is CASSLVLTSGGETQYF. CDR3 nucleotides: TGCGCCAGCAGCTTGGTTTTGACCAGTGGCGGAGAGACCCAGTACTTC.

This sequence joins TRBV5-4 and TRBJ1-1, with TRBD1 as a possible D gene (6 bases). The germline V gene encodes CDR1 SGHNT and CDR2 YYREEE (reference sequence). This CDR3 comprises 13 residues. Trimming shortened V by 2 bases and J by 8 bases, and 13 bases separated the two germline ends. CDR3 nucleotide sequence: TGTGCCAGCAGCTTCGGAACTGGACAGGAAGCTTTCTTT. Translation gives CASSFGTGQEAFF.

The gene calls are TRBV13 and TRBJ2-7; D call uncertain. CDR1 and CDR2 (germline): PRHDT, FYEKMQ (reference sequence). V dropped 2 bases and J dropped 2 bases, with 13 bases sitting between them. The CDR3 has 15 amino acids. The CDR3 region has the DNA TGTGCCAGCAGCTTATATGCTACGTTCGCCTACGAGCAGTACTTC. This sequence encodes CASSLYATFAYEQYF.

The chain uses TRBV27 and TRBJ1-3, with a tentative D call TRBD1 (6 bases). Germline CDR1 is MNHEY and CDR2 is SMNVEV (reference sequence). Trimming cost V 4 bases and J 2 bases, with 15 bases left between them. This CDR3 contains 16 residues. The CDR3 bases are TGTGCCAGCAGTTCGCAGGGGCCGTGGACTGGAAACACCATATATTTT. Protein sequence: CASSSQGPWTGNTIYF.

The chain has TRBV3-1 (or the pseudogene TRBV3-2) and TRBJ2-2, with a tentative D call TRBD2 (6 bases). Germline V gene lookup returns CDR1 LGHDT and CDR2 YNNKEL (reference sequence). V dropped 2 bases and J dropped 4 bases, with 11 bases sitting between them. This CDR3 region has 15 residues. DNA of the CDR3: TGTGCCAGCAGCCAAATTAGCGGAGGCACCGGGGAGCTGTTTTTT. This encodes CASSQISGGTGELFF.

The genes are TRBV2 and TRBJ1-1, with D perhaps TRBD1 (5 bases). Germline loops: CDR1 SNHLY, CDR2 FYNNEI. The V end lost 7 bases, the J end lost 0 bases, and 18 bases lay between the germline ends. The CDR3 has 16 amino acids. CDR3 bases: TGTGCCAGCAAGGAGGGGTTGAGGAGAATGAACACTGAAGCTTTCTTT. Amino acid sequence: CASKEGLRRMNTEAFF.

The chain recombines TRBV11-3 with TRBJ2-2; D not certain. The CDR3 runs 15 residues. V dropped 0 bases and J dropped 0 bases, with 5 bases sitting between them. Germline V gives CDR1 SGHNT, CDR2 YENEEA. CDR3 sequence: CASSLETANTGELFF. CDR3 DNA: TGTGCCAGCAGCTTAGAAACAGCGAACACCGGGGAGCTGTTTTTT. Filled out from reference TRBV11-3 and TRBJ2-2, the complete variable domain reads EAGVVQSPRYKIIEKKQPVAFWCNPISGHNTLYWYLQNLGQGPELLIRYENEEAVDDSQLPKDRFSAERLKGVDSTLKIQPAELGDSAVYLCASSLETANTGELFFGEGSRLTVL.

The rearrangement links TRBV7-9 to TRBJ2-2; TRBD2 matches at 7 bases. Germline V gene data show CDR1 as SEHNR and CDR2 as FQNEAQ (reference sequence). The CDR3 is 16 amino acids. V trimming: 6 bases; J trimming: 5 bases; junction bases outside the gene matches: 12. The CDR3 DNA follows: TGTGCCAGCAGAAACTCGGGAGGCCCGGGAACCGGGGAGCTGTTTTTT. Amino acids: CASRNSGGPGTGELFF.

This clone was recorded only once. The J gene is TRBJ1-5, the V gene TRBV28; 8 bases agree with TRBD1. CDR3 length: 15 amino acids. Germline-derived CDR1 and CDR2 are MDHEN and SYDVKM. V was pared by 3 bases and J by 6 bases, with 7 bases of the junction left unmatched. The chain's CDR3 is CASSLPTGAPQPQHF. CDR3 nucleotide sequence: TGTGCCAGCAGTTTGCCGACAGGGGCGCCTCAGCCCCAGCATTTT. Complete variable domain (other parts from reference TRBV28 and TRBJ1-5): DVKVTQSSRYLVKRTGEKVFLECVQDMDHENMFWYRQDPGLGLRLIYFSYDVKMKEKGDIPEGYSVSREKKERFSLILESASTNQTSMYLCASSLPTGAPQPQHFGDGTRLSIL.

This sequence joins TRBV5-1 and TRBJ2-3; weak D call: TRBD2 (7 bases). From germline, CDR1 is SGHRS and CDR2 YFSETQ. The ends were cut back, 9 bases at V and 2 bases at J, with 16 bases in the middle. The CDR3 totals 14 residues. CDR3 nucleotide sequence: TGCGCCACCCACGGGGGGCAAGCCACAGATACGCAGTATTTT. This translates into CATHGGQATDTQYF. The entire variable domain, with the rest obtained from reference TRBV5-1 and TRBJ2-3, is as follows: KAGVTQTPRYLIKTRGQQVTLSCSPISGHRSVSWYQQTPGQGLQFLFEYFSETQRNKGNFPGRFSGRQFSNSRSEMNVSTLELGDSALYLCATHGGQATDTQYFGPGTRLTVL.

The CDR3 sequence: CASRPFDRAHYGYTF. The CDR3, as DNA: TGTGCCAGCAGGCCTTTCGACAGGGCACACTATGGCTACACCTTC. The J gene is TRBJ1-2, the V gene TRBV6-2 or TRBV6-3, with 7 bases that match TRBD1. Germline assignment: CDR1 MNHEY and CDR2 SVGEGT. There are 15 residues in the CDR3. J lost 3 bases, V lost 6 bases, and 10 bases had no gene match.

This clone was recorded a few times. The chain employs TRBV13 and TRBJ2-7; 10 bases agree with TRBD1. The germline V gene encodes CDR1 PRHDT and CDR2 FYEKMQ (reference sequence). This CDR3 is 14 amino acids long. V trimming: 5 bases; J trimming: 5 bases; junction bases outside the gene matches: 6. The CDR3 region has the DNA TGTGCCAGCAGCCAAGGGACAGGGGACCACGAGCAGTACTTC. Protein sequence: CASSQGTGDHEQYF.